This T cell receptor beta chain was found in a study of T-cell reconstitution after alpha-beta-depleted transplantation in children. A word on this clonotype: What it recognizes is unknown.

Study outcomes and limitations: Counts and diversity of T cells one year after transplant came mostly from newly produced T cells.

Unique molecular identifiers were incorporated when the TCRbeta library was constructed. TCRdb passed the PCR reads through MiXCR, listing each CDR3 protein once. This table has about a million distinct CDR3 sequences, roughly 29% appearing once. The CDR3 has 13 residues. V was cut by 6 bases and J by 4 bases, with 15 bases left in between. CDR1 is DFQATT, CDR2 SNEGSKA, per germline (reference sequence). The sample was PBMCs, mostly from graft donor cells, taken 360 days after TCRalphabeta/CD19-depleted stem cell transplant. This TCR was sampled from a boy under two years old who had a stem cell transplant for SCID, so the T cells may come from the graft donor. The rearrangement uses TRBV20-1 and TRBJ2-5; TRBD1 or TRBD2 may be the D gene (5 bases each). The CDR3 DNA sequence: TGCAGTGCCCAGGGTTCCGGGGCAGAGACCCAGTACTTC. This codes for CSAQGSGAETQYF.